This T cell receptor beta chain derives from a study of cytotoxic CD8 clonotypes in ibrutinib-treated CLL. Study-wide background: The cohort had around 10 relapsed/refractory and some 16 treatment-naive patients, around 18 IGHV unmutated.

The protocol was immunoSEQ multiplex PCR, while the TCRdb copy is restricted to in-frame clones and leaves out a portion. The table lists hundreds of thousands of clones, roughly 74% of them singletons. The receptor comes from a human donor with chronic lymphocytic leukemia. Sequencing used PBMCs, obtained after 24 months of ibrutinib treatment.

The CDR3 loop is CASSDRNSNQPQHF. CDR3 DNA: TGTGCCAGCAGTGACCGGAATAGCAATCAGCCCCAGCATTTT. The chain has TRBV6-1 and TRBJ1-5; no definite D call. Trimming took 3 bases from V and 0 from J, leaving 6 bases between them. In germline, CDR1 is MNHNS, CDR2 SASEGT. The CDR3 has 14 residues.